Listed here are 14 T cell receptor beta chains from one sample, sequenced in a study of shared clonotypes between healthy human individuals. Profiling relied on immunoSEQ multiplex PCR, and the TCRdb table lists in-frame clones only, not all of them. Of 1.6 million or so clones in the sample, approximately 98.5% were seen once. Material: naive CD4+ T cells sorted from blood. Stated subset: CD45RA+ positively selected. These receptors originate from a man aged 30 to 45 in good health.

This clone was observed a single time. The rearrangement joins TRBV28 to TRBJ2-3, with D uncertain. The length of the CDR3 is 14 residues. V was cut by 1 base and J by 2 bases, with 7 bases left in between. Per the germline V gene, CDR1 is MDHEN and CDR2 is SYDVKM. CDR3 loop: CASSLFLDTDTQYF. DNA for the CDR3: TGTGCCAGCAGTTTATTCCTAGACACAGATACGCAGTATTTT.

The genes are TRBV25-1 and TRBJ2-2, with D possibly TRBD2 on 6 matching bases. Germline V gene data show CDR1 as MGHDK and CDR2 as SYGVNS. The V end was cut by 8 bases, the J end by 3 bases, with 16 bases between. The length of the CDR3 is 15 residues. This CDR3 reads CASRPEGGYTGELFF. In DNA form, the CDR3 reads TGTGCCAGCCGACCGGAGGGCGGGTACACCGGGGAGCTGTTTTTT.

CDR3 nucleotide sequence: TGCAGCGTTGACAGCGGGAGAGGGGCAGATACGCAGTATTTT. The encoded protein is CSVDSGRGADTQYF. V gene TRBV29-1 combines with J gene TRBJ2-3, with 8 bases that match TRBD2. The ends lost 3 bases at V and 4 bases at J; junction bases unmatched: 6. The germline V gene encodes CDR1 SQVTM and CDR2 ANQGSEA. The CDR3 sequence is 14 residues long.

The rearrangement links TRBV18 to TRBJ2-3; 8 nucleotides agree with TRBD1. Trimming removed 8 bases from V and 4 bases from J; junction bases left unmatched: 8. The CDR3 sequence is 14 residues long. Germline lookup yields CDR1 KGHSH and CDR2 LQKENI. In nucleotides, the CDR3 is TGTGCCAGCCTGGGGACAGGTGGGGCAGATACGCAGTATTTT. This sequence encodes CASLGTGGADTQYF.

The rearrangement uses TRBV5-1 and TRBJ2-7, with a possible D match to TRBD1 (6 bases). This CDR3 region has 13 residues. The V end lost 3 bases, the J end lost 7 bases, and 14 bases lay between the germline ends. The germline gives CDR1 SGHRS, CDR2 YFSETQ. Here the CDR3 reads CASSSGHPGEQYF. CDR3 coding DNA: TGCGCCAGCAGCTCGGGACACCCGGGGGAGCAGTACTTC.

This clone came up once. The chain couples TRBV28 to TRBJ2-7; no clear D gene. CDR1 and CDR2 (germline): MDHEN, SYDVKM. The CDR3 loop spans 15 amino acids. V dropped 2 bases and J dropped 2 bases, with 13 bases sitting between them. The CDR3 DNA reads as TGTGCCAGCAGTTTAACCTCCAGGCCCACCTACGAGCAGTACTTC. This codes for CASSLTSRPTYEQYF.

This chain connects TRBV30 to TRBJ2-7, with D perhaps matching TRBD1 or TRBD2 (5 bases each). The CDR3 runs to 14 residues. Looked up from germline, CDR1 is GTSNPN and CDR2 is SVGIG (reference sequence). V was cut by 4 bases and J by 1 base, with 14 bases left in between. CDR3 protein: CAWTGREPSYEQYF. DNA for the CDR3: TGTGCCTGGACGGGCAGGGAGCCATCCTACGAGCAGTACTTC.

This sequence joins TRBV5-6 and TRBJ2-2; D is tentatively TRBD1 or TRBD2 (5 bases each). Germline loops: CDR1 SGHDT, CDR2 YYEEEE. The CDR3 contains 15 residues. Trimming pared 0 bases from V and 5 bases from J, leaving 11 bases between. DNA for the CDR3: TGTGCCAGCAGCTTGGAAGGGACCGTTACCGGGGAGCTGTTTTTT. It codes for CASSLEGTVTGELFF.

The rearrangement joins TRBV10-1 to TRBJ2-1, with 7 bases lining up with TRBD1. V lost 3 bases, J lost 10 bases, and 15 bases stayed unmatched. Germline loops: CDR1 WNHNN, CDR2 SYGVQD (reference sequence). The CDR3 has 16 amino acids. The CDR3 region has the DNA TGCGCCAGCAGTGACCCGGGACAAGGGGGCAGGGAGGAGCAGTTCTTC. Its translation: CASSDPGQGGREEQFF.

The chain has TRBV2 and TRBJ2-3, with 10 bases aligning to TRBD2. V shed 3 bases and J 4 bases; nucleotides not matched to a gene: 10. CDR3 length equals 17 residues. CDR1 SNHLY and CDR2 FYNNEI come from the germline V gene. The CDR3 DNA follows: TGTGCCAGCAGTGATACGGCTAGCGGGAGTATCTCAGATACGCAGTATTTT. Encoded protein: CASSDTASGSISDTQYF.

The V call is TRBV11-3, the J call TRBJ2-7; 9 bases are shared with TRBD2. Germline V gene sequence: CDR1 SGHNT, CDR2 YENEEA. CDR3 length: 17 amino acids. Trimming removed 1 base from V and 1 base from J; junction bases left unmatched: 8. The CDR3 DNA reads TGTGCCAGCAGCTTAGCCCATACTAGCGGGCTTTCCTACGAGCAGTACTTC. Its translation is CASSLAHTSGLSYEQYF. Variable domain in full (rest from reference TRBV11-3 and TRBJ2-7): EAGVVQSPRYKIIEKKQPVAFWCNPISGHNTLYWYLQNLGQGPELLIRYENEEAVDDSQLPKDRFSAERLKGVDSTLKIQPAELGDSAVYLCASSLAHTSGLSYEQYFGPGTRLTVT.

This CDR3 reads CASSVGPQWPLNTEAFF. The CDR3 region has the DNA TGTGCCAGCAGCGTAGGCCCACAGTGGCCTTTAAACACTGAAGCTTTCTTT. The rearrangement joins TRBV9 to TRBJ1-1; D is unclear. The ends were cut back, 0 bases at V and 2 bases at J, with 17 bases in the middle. The CDR3 is 17 residues long. CDR1 is SGDLS, CDR2 YYNGEE, per germline.

V and J are TRBV5-6 and TRBJ2-3, with TRBD2 identical over 12 bases. Germline lookup yields CDR1 SGHDT and CDR2 YYEEEE. V trimming: 4 bases; J trimming: 2 bases; junction bases outside the gene matches: 8. The CDR3 extends over 17 amino acids. This CDR3 reads CASSPVASGRDTDTQYF. CDR3 coding DNA: TGTGCCAGCAGCCCCGTCGCTAGCGGGAGGGACACAGATACGCAGTATTTT.

The J gene is TRBJ2-2, the V gene TRBV28; D uncertain. Per germline, CDR1 MDHEN and CDR2 SYDVKM. V gave up 8 bases and J gave up 1 base, with 11 bases separating them. This CDR3 spans 14 amino acids. Here the CDR3 reads CASLESLNTGELFF. CDR3 sequence (DNA): TGTGCCAGCCTGGAAAGCTTGAACACCGGGGAGCTGTTTTTT.